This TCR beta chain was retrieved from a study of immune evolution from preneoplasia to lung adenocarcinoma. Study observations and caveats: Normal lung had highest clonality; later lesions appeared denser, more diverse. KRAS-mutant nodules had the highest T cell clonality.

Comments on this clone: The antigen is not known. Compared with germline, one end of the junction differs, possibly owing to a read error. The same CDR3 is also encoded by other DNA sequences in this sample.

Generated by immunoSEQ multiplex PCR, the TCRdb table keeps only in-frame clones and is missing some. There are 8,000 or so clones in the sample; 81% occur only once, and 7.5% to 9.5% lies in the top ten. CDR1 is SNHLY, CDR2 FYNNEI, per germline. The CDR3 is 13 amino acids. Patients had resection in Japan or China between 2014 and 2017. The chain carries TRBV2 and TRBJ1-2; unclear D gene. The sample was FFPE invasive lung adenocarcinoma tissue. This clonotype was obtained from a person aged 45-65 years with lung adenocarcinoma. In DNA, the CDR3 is TGTGCCAGCAGTGATGGCCAGGTCTATGGCTACACCTTT. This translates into CASSDGQVYGYTF. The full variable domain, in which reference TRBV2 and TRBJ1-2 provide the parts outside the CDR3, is EPEVTQTPSHQVTQMGQEVILRCVPISNHLYFYWYRQILGQKVEFLVSFYNNEISEKSEIFDDQFSVERPDGSNFTLKIRSTKLEDSAMYFCASSDGQVYGYTFGSGTRLTVV.